What follows are 28 T cell receptor beta chains derived from one specimen sequenced in a study of blood T cell repertoires in COVID-19. Data came from immunoSEQ multiplex PCR; TCRdb stores just in-frame clones and leaves some out. The sample consists of approximately 60,000 clones, 81% of them appearing once. Sequences were obtained from peripheral blood. The receptors here all came from a man older than 75 with acute or convalescent COVID-19.

This clone is a singleton in its sample. V and J are TRBV3-1 (or the pseudogene TRBV3-2) and TRBJ1-5; a possible D gene is TRBD1 (5 bases). Germline lookup yields CDR1 LGHDT and CDR2 YNNKEL (reference sequence). This CDR3 is 18 amino acids long. The V end was cut by 1 base, the J end by 0 bases, with 16 bases between. The CDR3 DNA reads TGTGCCAGCAGCCAAGTCGAGGCAGGGCGAGATAGCAATCAGCCCCAGCATTTT. Translation: CASSQVEAGRDSNQPQHF.

DNA of the CDR3: TGTGCCAGCAGCCCCCAAACCGAGAGGCCTGAGCAGTTCTTC. Translation gives CASSPQTERPEQFF. The chain carries TRBV9 and TRBJ2-1; D unclear. The CDR3 extends over 14 amino acids. CDR1 is SGDLS and CDR2 is YYNGEE in the germline V gene. Deletions cut 4 bases from V and 9 bases from J, with 17 bases between. Complete variable domain (other parts from reference TRBV9 and TRBJ2-1): DSGVTQTPKHLITATGQRVTLRCSPRSGDLSVYWYQQSLDQGLQFLIQYYNGEERAKGNILERFSAQQFPDLHSELNLSSLELGDSALYFCASSPQTERPEQFFGPGTRLTVL.

CDR3 coding DNA: TGCGCCAGCAGCCAAACTAACCTGAATGAGCAGTTCTTC. It codes for CASSQTNLNEQFF. The chain is built from TRBV5-1 and TRBJ2-1; D unclear. There are 13 residues in the CDR3. The germline CDR1 and CDR2 sequences are SGHRS and YFSETQ. Trimming removed 4 bases from V and 7 bases from J, with 12 bases in between.

The gene calls are TRBV30 and TRBJ2-7; 8 positions match TRBD1. The CDR3 totals 18 residues. V dropped 3 bases and J dropped 2; count of bases not matched to a gene: 18. Per germline, CDR1 GTSNPN and CDR2 SVGIG (reference sequence). CDR3 DNA: TGTGCCTGGAGCCCCCCCCCTGCAGGACAGGGTTCGACCTACGAGCAGTACTTC. Residues: CAWSPPPAGQGSTYEQYF. The variable domain in full, completed from reference TRBV30 and TRBJ2-7, reads SQTIHQWPATLVQPVGSPLSLECTVEGTSNPNLYWYRQAAGRGLQLLFYSVGIGQISSEVPQNLSASRPQDRQFILSSKKLLLSDSGFYLCAWSPPPAGQGSTYEQYFGPGTRLTVT.

Here the CDR3 reads CASSFPGQGASEQFF. Here the CDR3 DNA reads TGCGCCAGCAGCTTCCCGGGACAGGGGGCGAGTGAGCAGTTCTTC. The rearrangement uses TRBV5-1 and TRBJ2-1; 12 bases are a match to TRBD1. CDR3 length: 15 amino acids. The trim removed 2 bases at V and 9 bases at J, leaving 6 bases unmatched. Per the germline V gene, CDR1 is SGHRS and CDR2 is YFSETQ.

V is TRBV7-2 and J is TRBJ1-3; D unclear. V was pared by 2 bases and J by 3 bases, with 8 bases between. Per germline, CDR1 SGHTA and CDR2 FQGNSA. This CDR3 has 14 residues. In DNA, the CDR3 is TGTGCCAGCAGCTTATCGGGTTTTGGAAACACCATATATTTT. Its translation is CASSLSGFGNTIYF.

The V gene is TRBV30, the J gene TRBJ1-6, with D tentatively TRBD1 (5 bases). The germline gives CDR1 GTSNPN, CDR2 SVGIG (reference sequence). The CDR3 totals 18 residues. Trimming removed 4 bases at V and 1 base at J, with 20 bases between. CDR3 region: CAWNPKRGSRSYNSPLHF. In DNA, the CDR3 is TGTGCCTGGAACCCAAAAAGGGGCAGCCGTTCCTATAATTCACCCCTCCACTTT.

In its sample, this clone was seen a few times. The chain couples TRBV9 to TRBJ1-1, with D uncertain. V was shortened by 0 bases and J by 11 bases, with 11 bases between the two germline ends. CDR3 length: 12 amino acids. Per germline, CDR1 SGDLS and CDR2 YYNGEE. This chain's CDR3 is CASSVDLDQAFF. The CDR3 DNA reads TGTGCCAGCAGCGTAGATCTCGATCAGGCTTTCTTT.

The rearrangement joins TRBV27 to TRBJ2-2; D perhaps matches TRBD1 (6 bases). Deletions cut 6 bases from V and 6 bases from J, with 11 bases between. The CDR3 extends over 13 amino acids. Germline V CDR1 and CDR2: MNHEY, SMNVEV (reference sequence). This CDR3 is CASRKNRAGELFF. The DNA for the CDR3 is TGTGCCAGCAGAAAGAACAGGGCCGGGGAGCTGTTTTTT.

DNA of the CDR3: TGTGCCAGCAGCGCTCGACAGGGGTCCACTGAAGCTTTCTTT. This translates into CASSARQGSTEAFF. The chain uses TRBV9 and TRBJ1-1; 8 positions match TRBD1. This CDR3 comprises 14 residues. The germline V gene encodes CDR1 SGDLS and CDR2 YYNGEE. Trimming cost V 3 bases and J 4 bases; bases outside gene matches: 5.

The genes are TRBV2 and TRBJ1-5; TRBD1 aligns across 9 bases. The CDR3 covers 15 residues. Trimming cost V 7 bases and J 0 bases; bases outside gene matches: 4. From germline, CDR1 is SNHLY and CDR2 FYNNEI. The CDR3 DNA reads TGTGCCAGCACGGGACAGGGTTATAGCAATCAGCCCCAGCATTTT. Encoded protein: CASTGQGYSNQPQHF.

The chain has TRBV7-8 and TRBJ1-2; a weak D match, TRBD1 (5 bases). The CDR3 extends over 17 amino acids. V was cut by 0 bases and J by 4 bases, with 18 bases left in between. Per the germline V gene, CDR1 is SGHVS and CDR2 is FQNEAQ. The CDR3: CASSLAAVAGSAYGYTF. The CDR3 coding sequence is TGTGCCAGCAGCTTAGCGGCTGTCGCAGGGTCCGCCTATGGCTACACCTTC. Full variable domain (rest looked up from reference TRBV7-8 and TRBJ1-2): GAGVSQSPRYKVAKRGQDVALRCDPISGHVSLFWYQQALGQGPEFLTYFQNEAQLDKSGLPSDRFFAERPEGSVSTLKIQRTQQEDSAVYLCASSLAAVAGSAYGYTFGSGTRLTVV.

This sequence joins TRBV6-1 and TRBJ1-4; 9 nucleotides align to TRBD1. The CDR3 has 16 residues. CDR1 is MNHNS, CDR2 SASEGT, per germline. V was pared by 2 bases and J by 13 bases, with 14 bases of the junction left unmatched. The CDR3 coding sequence is TGTGCCAGCAGTGAATGGGGGACAGGGTTTGCGTCCGGACTGTTTTTT. It is translated as CASSEWGTGFASGLFF.

This sequence joins TRBV5-1 and TRBJ1-1; 8 positions agree with TRBD1. This CDR3 is 16 amino acids long. With 3 bases clipped from V and 0 bases from J, the junction kept 7 bases outside the gene matches. Germline V gene sequence: CDR1 SGHRS, CDR2 YFSETQ. CDR3 sequence reads: CASSYGQGWMNTEAFF. In nucleotides, the CDR3 is TGCGCCAGCAGCTATGGACAGGGATGGATGAACACTGAAGCTTTCTTT.

V usage is TRBV6-2 or TRBV6-3 and J usage is TRBJ2-7; 9 bases line up with TRBD2. Germline assignment: CDR1 MNHEY and CDR2 SVGEGT. The length of the CDR3 is 13 residues. The trim removed 5 bases at V and 6 bases at J, leaving 5 bases unmatched. CDR3 sequence reads: CASSRRAGGEQYF. CDR3 sequence (DNA): TGTGCCAGCAGTAGACGAGCGGGGGGCGAGCAGTACTTC.

V usage is TRBV3-1 (or the pseudogene TRBV3-2) and J usage is TRBJ1-1; possibly TRBD1 for D (6 bases). Germline values: CDR1 LGHDT, CDR2 YNNKEL (reference sequence). Trimming stripped 0 bases from V and 8 bases from J, with 10 bases between. The CDR3 totals 13 residues. The CDR3 is CASSQDRGKEAFF. CDR3 DNA sequence: TGTGCCAGCAGCCAAGACAGGGGTAAGGAAGCTTTCTTT.

The V and J genes are TRBV2 and TRBJ2-3, with D maybe TRBD2 (7 bases). CDR1 and CDR2 from the germline V gene are SNHLY and FYNNEI. Trimming took off 6 bases at V and 5 bases at J, with 15 bases between the two ends. The CDR3 consists of 14 residues. DNA of the CDR3: TGTGCCAGCAGGAGGGGGGGTGGTAAAGATACGCAGTATTTT. Translated: CASRRGGGKDTQYF.

This sequence joins TRBV7-2 and TRBJ1-2; no definite D call. With 7 bases removed from V and 0 bases from J, the gap between germline ends came to 9 bases. The CDR3 sequence is 13 residues long. The germline V gene encodes CDR1 SGHTA and CDR2 FQGNSA. CDR3: CASTFRTNYGYTF. The CDR3 DNA follows: TGTGCCAGCACCTTCAGGACTAACTATGGCTACACCTTC.

On this clone: At one boundary the junction diverges from the germline segment, which might be a read error. The chain couples TRBV7-7 to TRBJ1-1; 7 bases are a match to TRBD1. Per the germline V gene, CDR1 is SSHAT and CDR2 is FNYEAQ (reference sequence). This CDR3 is 13 amino acids long. The CDR3 region is CASSTHRGGEAFF. The CDR3 bases are TGTGCTAGCAGCACCCACAGGGGAGGTGAAGCTTTCTTT.

This clone came up once. The chain has TRBV7-2 and TRBJ1-1; D remains unclear. This CDR3 is 14 amino acids long. Per the germline V gene, CDR1 is SGHTA and CDR2 is FQGNSA. Trimming removed 2 bases from V and 0 bases from J, with 7 bases in between. The CDR3, as DNA: TGTGCCAGCAGCTTATCTAGACTGAACACTGAAGCTTTCTTT. This codes for CASSLSRLNTEAFF.

Written as DNA, the CDR3 is TGTGCCAGCTCACCGTCAGGGGAGCCTGGAAACACCATATATTTT. Encoded protein: CASSPSGEPGNTIYF. The rearrangement uses TRBV18 and TRBJ1-3; perhaps TRBD1 as D (6 bases). From germline, CDR1 is KGHSH and CDR2 LQKENI. This CDR3 has 15 amino acids. The V end lost 3 bases, the J end lost 2 bases, and 11 bases lay between the germline ends.

The rearrangement links TRBV4-1 to TRBJ2-7; a weak D match, TRBD1 (6 bases). The CDR3 sequence is 15 residues long. CDR1 is MGHRA and CDR2 is YSYEKL in the germline V gene. V dropped 1 base and J dropped 2 bases, with 12 bases sitting between them. The CDR3 loop reads CASSQVSRGAYEQYF. Here the CDR3 DNA reads TGCGCCAGCAGCCAAGTGTCCAGGGGCGCCTACGAGCAGTACTTC.

The table lists this clone with a few counts. The chain is built from TRBV7-9 and TRBJ1-1; D is ambiguous. The ends were cut back, 5 bases at V and 5 bases at J, with 9 bases in the middle. CDR1 is SEHNR, CDR2 FQNEAQ, per germline (reference sequence). The CDR3 consists of 12 residues. The CDR3 loop reads CASSLGRTEAFF. As DNA, the CDR3 is TGTGCCAGCAGCCTAGGGCGGACTGAAGCTTTCTTT. The whole variable domain, filled in from reference TRBV7-9 and TRBJ1-1, reads DTGVSQNPRHKITKRGQNVTFRCDPISEHNRLYWYRQTLGQGPEFLTYFQNEAQLEKSRLLSDRFSAERPKGSFSTLEIQRTEQGDSAMYLCASSLGRTEAFFGQGTRLTVV.

The chain couples TRBV6-1 to TRBJ2-3; TRBD1 is a possible D gene (6 bases). Trimming removed 1 base from V and 4 bases from J, with 12 bases in between. Germline V gene sequence: CDR1 MNHNS, CDR2 SASEGT. The CDR3 sequence is 15 residues long. CDR3 in DNA: TGTGCCAGCAGTGAAGTAGGGGGACCCCCAGATACGCAGTATTTT. Amino acid sequence: CASSEVGGPPDTQYF.

The chain has TRBV10-3 and TRBJ2-1; 8 positions match TRBD2. CDR3 length: 15 residues. The V and J ends lost 9 bases and 9 bases, in that order; junction bases with no gene match: 16. Per germline, CDR1 ENHRY and CDR2 SYGVKD. The CDR3 region is CAMSPSGTRSGEQFF. CDR3 nucleotide sequence: TGTGCCATGTCGCCCTCCGGGACTAGAAGCGGTGAGCAGTTCTTC.

The chain couples TRBV7-9 to TRBJ2-5; 8 bases are a match to TRBD2. Trimming at V came to 8 bases and at J to 1 base, leaving 12 bases not matched to a gene. The CDR3 has 16 amino acids. From germline, CDR1 is SEHNR and CDR2 FQNEAQ (reference sequence). CDR3 nucleotide sequence: TGTGCCAGCTCGAGGGGGAGCGGGGGCCCCCAAGAGACCCAGTACTTC. Residues: CASSRGSGGPQETQYF.

This chain connects TRBV10-3 to TRBJ2-7, with a tentative D call TRBD1 (6 bases). The CDR3 runs 15 residues. From germline, CDR1 is ENHRY and CDR2 SYGVKD. With 0 bases removed from V and 2 bases from J, the gap between germline ends came to 11 bases. CDR3 loop: CAISESKGGAYEQYF. CDR3 nucleotides: TGTGCCATCAGTGAGTCGAAAGGGGGAGCCTACGAGCAGTACTTC.

The CDR3 DNA is TGTGCCAGCAGTGAACTGACAGGGTACGTCACTGAAGCTTTCTTT. Amino acid sequence: CASSELTGYVTEAFF. The genes are TRBV6-1 and TRBJ1-1; 7 nucleotides agree with TRBD1. The CDR3 is 15 amino acids. CDR1 and CDR2 from the germline V gene are MNHNS and SASEGT. The ends lost 2 bases at V and 4 bases at J; junction bases unmatched: 7.